This is a list of T cell receptor beta chains from one sample in a study of T cell repertoires in cytomegalovirus infection. One entry per CDR3 protein results from TCRdb running MiXCR on the reads. Among 400,000 or so distinct CDR3 sequences listed, about a sixth were seen once. Material: PBMCs. The receptor set was obtained from a human donor in good health (CMV status not recorded). Some clones in this sample may be carry-over from other donors' samples. The conserved cysteine and the conserved F or W are not part of the CDR3 here.

ASSFQRGEDEQY,12,TRBV7-2,TRBJ2-7
ASSSGQVDYNEQF,13,TRBV7-6,TRBJ2-1
SANKTPGRRETQY,13,TRBV20-1,TRBJ2-5
ASSFQLEVSVHNEQF,15,TRBV7-2,TRBJ2-1
ASSLDPRGGTQY,12,TRBV7-2,TRBJ2-5
ASSIEGQGNQPQH,13,TRBV19,TRBJ1-5
ASSEGPELYGYT,12,TRBV6-1,TRBJ1-2
ASTWAPPGQGGYGYT,15,TRBV7-2,TRBJ1-2
ASSQAGLGSGEEQY,14,TRBV4-3,TRBJ2-7
SASVAGQRNQPQH,13,TRBV20-1,TRBJ1-5
ASNRVENEQF,10,TRBV12-5,TRBJ2-1
AISDSGVGDSSYNEQF,16,TRBV10-3,TRBJ2-1
ASSYWEGQPQH,11,TRBV12-3/TRBV12-4,TRBJ1-5
ASSGGLAGGVSYEQY,15,TRBV12-3/TRBV12-4,TRBJ2-7
ASSERQANEQF,11,TRBV2,TRBJ2-1
ASSEGGLLRKPQH,13,TRBV2,TRBJ1-5
ASSRGATDTQY,11,TRBV18,TRBJ2-3
ASSLGRLNEQF,11,TRBV7-2,TRBJ2-1
ASSQGALINSPLH,13,TRBV4-2,TRBJ1-6
ASTAIAGAPYEQY,13,TRBV6-2/TRBV6-3,TRBJ2-7
ASSVTGDDEQY,11,TRBV7-2,TRBJ2-7
ASSPGRAPNTQY,12,TRBV7-6,TRBJ2-3
ASSSGLAGDLGNEQF,15,TRBV11-3,TRBJ2-1